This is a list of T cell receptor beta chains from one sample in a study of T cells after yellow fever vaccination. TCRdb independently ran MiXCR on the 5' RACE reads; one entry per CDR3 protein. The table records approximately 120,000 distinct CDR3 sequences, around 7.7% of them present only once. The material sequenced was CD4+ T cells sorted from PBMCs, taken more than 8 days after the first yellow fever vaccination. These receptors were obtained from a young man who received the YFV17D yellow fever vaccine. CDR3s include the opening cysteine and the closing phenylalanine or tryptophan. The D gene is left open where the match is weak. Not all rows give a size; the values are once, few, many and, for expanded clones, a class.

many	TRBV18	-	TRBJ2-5	TGTGCCAGCTCACCACAGCAAAAGACCCAGTACTTC	CASSPQQKTQYF
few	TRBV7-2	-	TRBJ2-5	TGTGCCAGCAGCCGAGAGAAACAAGAGACCCAGTACTTC	CASSREKQETQYF
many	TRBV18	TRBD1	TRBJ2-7	TGTGCCAGCTCACCGAGGACAGGAGTGAGCCACGAGCAGTACTTC	CASSPRTGVSHEQYF
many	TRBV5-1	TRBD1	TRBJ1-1	TGCGCCAGCAGCTTGGGACAGGGGACCGATGAAGCTTTCTTT	CASSLGQGTDEAFF
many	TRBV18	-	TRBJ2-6	TGTGCCAGCTCACCAAGGGGGGCCTCTGGGGCCAACGTCCTGACTTTC	CASSPRGASGANVLTF
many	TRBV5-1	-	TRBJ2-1	TGCGCCAGCAGCTTGGTCGGGGGAGAGGGGGAGCAGTTCTTC	CASSLVGGEGEQFF
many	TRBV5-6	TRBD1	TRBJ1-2	TGTGCCAGCAGCTTGTGGGACAGGGAATTAAATGGCTACACCTTC	CASSLWDRELNGYTF
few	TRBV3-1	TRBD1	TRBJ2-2	TGTGCCTGCAGCCAAATATCCACTCACCGACAGGGGAACACCGGGGAGCTGTTTTTT	CACSQISTHRQGNTGELFF
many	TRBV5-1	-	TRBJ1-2	TGCGCCAGCAGCGCTGGTGGACCGGACGGCTACACCTTC	CASSAGGPDGYTF
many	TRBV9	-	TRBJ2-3	TGTGCCAGCAGCCTAGGGACCGCAGATACGCAGTATTTT	CASSLGTADTQYF
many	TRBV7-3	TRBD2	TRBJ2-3	TGTGCCAGCAGCTTAATGGCGGGAAGCGGGGGACACACAGATACGCAGTATTTT	CASSLMAGSGGHTDTQYF
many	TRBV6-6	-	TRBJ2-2	TGTGCCAGCAGGGGCGGGGAGCTGTTTTTT	CASRGGELFF
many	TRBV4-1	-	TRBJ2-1	TGCGCCAGCAGCCCCCCTCGTGGACTCCCCGACAATGAGCAGTTCTTC	CASSPPRGLPDNEQFF
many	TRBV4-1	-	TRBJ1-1	TGCGCCAGCAGCCAAATCGTACAGGGTGTACCTGAAGCTTTCTTT	CASSQIVQGVPEAFF
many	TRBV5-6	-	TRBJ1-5	TGTGCCAGCAGCCCGTGGGAGGATAATCAGCCCCAGCATTTT	CASSPWEDNQPQHF
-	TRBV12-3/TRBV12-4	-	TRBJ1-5	TGTGCCAGCAGCCGGACCGGGACTGTCCTTCGGGCCCAGCATTTT	CASSRTGTVLRAQHF
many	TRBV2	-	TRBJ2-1	TGTGCCAGCAGTGAATACCGGGGAACCGATCCCTCCTACAATGAGCAGTTCTTC	CASSEYRGTDPSYNEQFF
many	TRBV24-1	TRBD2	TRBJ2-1	TGTGCCACCAGTGAAGCGAGCGGGGGCCGCTTGAATGAGCAGTTCTTC	CATSEASGGRLNEQFF
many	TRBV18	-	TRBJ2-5	TGTGCCAGCTCGACGACAAATCCTGAAGAGACCCAGTACTTC	CASSTTNPEETQYF
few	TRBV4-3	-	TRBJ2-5	TGCGCCAGCAGCCAACAGGGACTGGGGGAGACCCAGTACTTC	CASSQQGLGETQYF
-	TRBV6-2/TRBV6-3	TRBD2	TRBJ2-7	TGTGCCAGCAGTTCTCGGACTAGCGGCGAGCAGTACTTC	CASSSRTSGEQYF
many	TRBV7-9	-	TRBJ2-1	TGTGCCAGCAGCGGGGGGCCGGATGAGCAGTTCTTC	CASSGGPDEQFF